This entry is about one T cell receptor beta chain. Trimming removed 0 bases at V and 8 bases at J, with 11 bases between. The CDR3 is 13 residues long. Germline CDR1 is SGHKS and CDR2 is YYEKEE (reference sequence). The data originate from a study of blood T cell repertoires in COVID-19. In the authors' methods: Scientists estimated how many nucleated cells there were by amplifying reference gene primers. The protocol was immunoSEQ multiplex PCR, while the TCRdb copy is restricted to in-frame clones and leaves out a portion. That table is the source of V, J and clone size, and D and trimming were worked out from the DNA. The top ten clones hold 16% of a sample with 35,000 to 40,000 clones, around 73% of them seen once.

This chain joins TRBV5-5 and TRBJ1-2, with D possibly being TRBD1 (6 bases). The sequence derives from a man aged 65 to 85 with acute or convalescent COVID-19. Sequenced sample: peripheral blood. The CDR3 nucleotides read TGTGCCAGCAGCTTGGGCGTGACAGGCGGCTACACCTTC. Translation: CASSLGVTGGYTF. Based on the CDR3 plus reference TRBV5-5 and TRBJ1-2, the full variable domain is DAGVTQSPTHLIKTRGQQVTLRCSPISGHKSVSWYQQVLGQGPQFIFQYYEKEERGRGNFPDRFSARQFPNYSSELNVNALLLGDSALYLCASSLGVTGGYTFGSGTRLTVV.